This entry features one T cell receptor beta chain sequence. Individual cDNA molecules received unique molecular identifiers in the library. Original analysis: A per-sample median of roughly 96,000 TCRs was observed, with counts ranging from about 20,000 to 750,000. TCRdb processed the RACE reads anew with MiXCR; each CDR3 protein has one entry. TCRdb's processing, not the authors' own work, is the source of the V and J calls. Of 350,000 or so distinct CDR3 sequences listed, around 7% are singletons. These data come from a study of human T cells and chemical hapten exposure. The time point: patch test 1, 2 weeks after DPC sensitization. Indicated treatment: therapeutic diphenylcyclopropenone sensitization with weekly scalp DPC. The source of this sequence is a woman younger than 30 with alopecia areata. Some clones in this sample may be carry-over from other donors' samples. Sequencing used whole blood, obtained in connection with sensitization to the hapten diphenylcyclopropenone (DPC).

This CDR3 reads CASTDDSAYEQYF. The CDR3, as DNA: TGTGCCAGCACCGACGACAGCGCCTACGAGCAGTACTTC. The chain couples TRBV6-6 to TRBJ2-7, with D possibly TRBD1 on 5 matching bases. CDR1 MNHNY and CDR2 SVGAGI come from the germline V gene (reference sequence). Trimming took off 7 bases at V and 2 bases at J, with 12 bases between the two ends. The CDR3 consists of 13 residues.